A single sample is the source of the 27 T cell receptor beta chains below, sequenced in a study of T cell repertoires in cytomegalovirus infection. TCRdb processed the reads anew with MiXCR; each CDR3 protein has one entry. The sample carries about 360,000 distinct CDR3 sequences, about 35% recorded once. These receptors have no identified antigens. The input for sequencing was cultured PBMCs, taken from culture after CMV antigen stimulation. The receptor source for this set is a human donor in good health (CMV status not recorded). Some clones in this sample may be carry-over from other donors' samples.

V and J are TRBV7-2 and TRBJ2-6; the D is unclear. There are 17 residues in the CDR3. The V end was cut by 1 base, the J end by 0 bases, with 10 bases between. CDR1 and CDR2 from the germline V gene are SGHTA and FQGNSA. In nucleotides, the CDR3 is TGTGCCAGCAGCTTAGTGGCAGGTATCTCTGGGGCCAACGTCCTGACTTTC. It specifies CASSLVAGISGANVLTF. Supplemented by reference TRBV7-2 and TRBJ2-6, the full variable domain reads GAGVSQSPSNKVTEKGKDVELRCDPISGHTALYWYRQSLGQGLEFLIYFQGNSAPDKSGLPSDRFSAERTGGSVSTLTIQRTQQEDSAVYLCASSLVAGISGANVLTFGAGSRLTVL.

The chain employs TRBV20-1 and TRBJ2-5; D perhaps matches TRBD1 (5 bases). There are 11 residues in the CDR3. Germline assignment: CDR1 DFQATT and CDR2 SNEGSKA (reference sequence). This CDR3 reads CIAGLGETQYF. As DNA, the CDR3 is TGCATTGCAGGGTTAGGGGAGACCCAGTACTTC.

CDR3 in DNA: TGCGCCAGCAGTGCCGGGACTGATCCCTACAATGAGCAGTTCTTC. Its translation: CASSAGTDPYNEQFF. V is TRBV4-1 and J is TRBJ2-1; perhaps TRBD2 as D (6 bases). The ends were cut back, 6 bases at V and 2 bases at J, with 14 bases in the middle. Germline CDR1 reads MGHRA; CDR2 reads YSYEKL. CDR3 size: 15 residues.

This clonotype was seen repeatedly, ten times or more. The CDR3 DNA sequence: TGTGCCAGCAGCCCCCAGGGGCGGGATACGCAGTATTTT. Translating gives CASSPQGRDTQYF. The V call is TRBV7-8, the J call TRBJ2-3, with TRBD1 as a possible D gene (6 bases). The CDR3 runs to 13 residues. CDR1 is SGHVS, CDR2 FQNEAQ, per germline. V lost 5 bases, J lost 6 bases, and 12 bases lay in between.

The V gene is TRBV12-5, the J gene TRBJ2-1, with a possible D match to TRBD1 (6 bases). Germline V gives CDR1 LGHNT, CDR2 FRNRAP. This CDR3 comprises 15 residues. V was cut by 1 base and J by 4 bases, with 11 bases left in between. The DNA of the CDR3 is TGTGCTAGTGGTTTGGGGACAGACAATTACAATGAGCAGTTCTTC. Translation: CASGLGTDNYNEQFF.

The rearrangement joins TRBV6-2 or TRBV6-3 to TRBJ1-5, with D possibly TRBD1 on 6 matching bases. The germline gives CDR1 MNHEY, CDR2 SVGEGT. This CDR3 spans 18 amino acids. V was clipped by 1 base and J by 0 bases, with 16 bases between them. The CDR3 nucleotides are TGTGCCAGCAGTTACTGGGTCAGGGGTGAGATTAGCAATCAGCCCCAGCATTTT. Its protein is CASSYWVRGEISNQPQHF.

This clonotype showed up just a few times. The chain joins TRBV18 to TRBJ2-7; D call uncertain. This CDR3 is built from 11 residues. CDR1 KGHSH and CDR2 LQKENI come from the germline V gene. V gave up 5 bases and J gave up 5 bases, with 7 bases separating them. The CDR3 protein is CASSSSNEQYV. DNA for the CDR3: TGTGCCAGCTCATCCTCTAACGAGCAGTACGTC.

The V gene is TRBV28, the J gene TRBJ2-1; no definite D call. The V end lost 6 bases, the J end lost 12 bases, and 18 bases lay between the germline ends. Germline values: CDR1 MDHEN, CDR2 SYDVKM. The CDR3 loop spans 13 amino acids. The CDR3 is CASSPPDHLGQFF. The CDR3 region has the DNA TGTGCCAGCAGCCCTCCGGACCATTTGGGGCAGTTCTTC. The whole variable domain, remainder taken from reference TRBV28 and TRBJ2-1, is DVKVTQSSRYLVKRTGEKVFLECVQDMDHENMFWYRQDPGLGLRLIYFSYDVKMKEKGDIPEGYSVSREKKERFSLILESASTNQTSMYLCASSPPDHLGQFFGPGTRLTVL.

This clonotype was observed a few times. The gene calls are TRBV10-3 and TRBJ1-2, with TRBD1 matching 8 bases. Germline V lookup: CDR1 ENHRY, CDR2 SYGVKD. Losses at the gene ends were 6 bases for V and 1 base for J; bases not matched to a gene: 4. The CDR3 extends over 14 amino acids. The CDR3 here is CAIRATGVNYGYTF. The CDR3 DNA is TGTGCCATCAGAGCGACAGGGGTTAACTATGGCTACACCTTC.

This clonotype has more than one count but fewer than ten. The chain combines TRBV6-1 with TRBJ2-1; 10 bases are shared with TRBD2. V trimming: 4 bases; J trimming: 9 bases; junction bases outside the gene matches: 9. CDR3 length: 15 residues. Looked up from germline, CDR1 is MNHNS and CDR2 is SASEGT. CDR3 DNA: TGTGCCAGCAGTGGACTAGCGGGTTTGTTCGGTGAGCAGTTCTTC. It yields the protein CASSGLAGLFGEQFF.

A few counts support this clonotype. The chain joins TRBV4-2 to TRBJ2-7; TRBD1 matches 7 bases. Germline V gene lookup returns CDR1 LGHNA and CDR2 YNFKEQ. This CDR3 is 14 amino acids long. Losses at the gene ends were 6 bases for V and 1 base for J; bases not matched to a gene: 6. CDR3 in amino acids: CASRRQGNSYEQYF. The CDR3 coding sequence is TGTGCCAGCAGAAGACAGGGAAATTCCTACGAGCAGTACTTC.

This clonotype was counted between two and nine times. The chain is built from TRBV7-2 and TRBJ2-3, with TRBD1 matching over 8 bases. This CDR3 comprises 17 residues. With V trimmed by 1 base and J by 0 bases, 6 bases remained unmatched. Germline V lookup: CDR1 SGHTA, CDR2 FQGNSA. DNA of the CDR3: TGTGCCAGCAGCTTAGGGTGGGACAGGACTAGCACAGATACGCAGTATTTT. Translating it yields CASSLGWDRTSTDTQYF.

CDR3 sequence reads: CASTLGVPSTDTQYF. Written as DNA, the CDR3 is TGTGCCAGCACCCTAGGGGTTCCTAGCACAGATACGCAGTATTTT. The chain couples TRBV12-3 or TRBV12-4 to TRBJ2-3, with D perhaps TRBD1 (5 bases). CDR3 length: 15 amino acids. V lost 7 bases and J lost 0, with 14 bases in between.

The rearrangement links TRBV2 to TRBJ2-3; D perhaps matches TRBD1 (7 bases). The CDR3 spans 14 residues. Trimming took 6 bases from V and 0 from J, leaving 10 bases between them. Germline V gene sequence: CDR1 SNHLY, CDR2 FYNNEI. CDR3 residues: CASRAGQSTDTQYF. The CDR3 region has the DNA TGTGCCAGCAGGGCGGGACAGAGCACAGATACGCAGTATTTT.

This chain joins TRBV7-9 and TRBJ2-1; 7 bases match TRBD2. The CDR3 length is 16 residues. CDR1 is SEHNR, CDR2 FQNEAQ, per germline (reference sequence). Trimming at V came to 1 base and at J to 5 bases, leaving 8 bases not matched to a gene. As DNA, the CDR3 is TGTGCCAGCAGCTTAGAAGCTAGGCTAGCGGACAATGAGCAGTTCTTC. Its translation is CASSLEARLADNEQFF.

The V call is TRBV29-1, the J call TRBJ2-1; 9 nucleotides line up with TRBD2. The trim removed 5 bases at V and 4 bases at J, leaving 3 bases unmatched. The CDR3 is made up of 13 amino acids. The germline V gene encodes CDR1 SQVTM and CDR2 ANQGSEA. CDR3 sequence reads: CSVKREDYNEQFF. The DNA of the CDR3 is TGCAGCGTTAAGCGGGAGGATTACAATGAGCAGTTCTTC.

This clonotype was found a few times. CDR3 amino acids: CASSGAGTGDQPQHF. In nucleotides, the CDR3 is TGTGCCAGCAGTGGCGCCGGGACAGGGGATCAGCCCCAGCATTTT. The rearrangement joins TRBV28 to TRBJ1-5; 10 bases fit TRBD1. The germline V gene has CDR1 MDHEN and CDR2 SYDVKM. V gave up 5 bases and J gave up 5 bases; unmatched junction bases: 6. This CDR3 has 15 residues.

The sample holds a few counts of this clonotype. The CDR3 DNA reads TGCGCCAGCAGCCAAGGGGACAGGGCTGGCACTGAAGCTTTCTTT. It encodes CASSQGDRAGTEAFF. V is TRBV4-3 and J is TRBJ1-1; the match to TRBD1 covers 9 bases. Trimming cost V 1 base and J 4 bases; bases outside gene matches: 4. The germline CDR1 and CDR2 sequences are LGHNA and YSLEER. The CDR3 runs to 15 residues.

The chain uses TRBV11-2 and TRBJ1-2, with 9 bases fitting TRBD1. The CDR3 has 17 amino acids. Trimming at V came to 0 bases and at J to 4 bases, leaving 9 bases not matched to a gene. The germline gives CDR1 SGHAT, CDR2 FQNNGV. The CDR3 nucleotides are TGTGCCAGCAGCTTAGATCGATCGGGACAGGGCGTCTATGGCTACACCTTC. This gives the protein CASSLDRSGQGVYGYTF. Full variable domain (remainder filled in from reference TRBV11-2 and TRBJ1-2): EAGVAQSPRYKIIEKRQSVAFWCNPISGHATLYWYQQILGQGPKLLIQFQNNGVVDDSQLPKDRFSAERLKGVDSTLKIQPAKLEDSAVYLCASSLDRSGQGVYGYTFGSGTRLTVV.

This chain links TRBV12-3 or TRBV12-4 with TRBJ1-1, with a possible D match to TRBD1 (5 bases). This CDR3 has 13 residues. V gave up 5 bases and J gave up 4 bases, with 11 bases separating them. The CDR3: CASSRRESTEAFF. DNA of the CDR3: TGTGCCAGCAGTCGCAGGGAGTCCACTGAAGCTTTCTTT.

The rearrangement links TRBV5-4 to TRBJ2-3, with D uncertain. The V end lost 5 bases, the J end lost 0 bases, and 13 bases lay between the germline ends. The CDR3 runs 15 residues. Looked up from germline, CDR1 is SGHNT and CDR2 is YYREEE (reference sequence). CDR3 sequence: CASRPYFGSTDTQYF. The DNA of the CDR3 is TGTGCCAGCAGGCCCTACTTCGGAAGCACAGATACGCAGTATTTT.

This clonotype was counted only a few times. The CDR3 DNA follows: TGTGCCAGCAGCTTAGTATCGACCGGGAGGCAAGAGACCCAGTACTTC. Its protein product is CASSLVSTGRQETQYF. The V and J genes are TRBV7-2 and TRBJ2-5; 7 positions match TRBD2. With V trimmed by 1 base and J by 2 bases, 7 bases remained unmatched. The CDR3 contains 16 residues. In germline, CDR1 is SGHTA, CDR2 FQGNSA.

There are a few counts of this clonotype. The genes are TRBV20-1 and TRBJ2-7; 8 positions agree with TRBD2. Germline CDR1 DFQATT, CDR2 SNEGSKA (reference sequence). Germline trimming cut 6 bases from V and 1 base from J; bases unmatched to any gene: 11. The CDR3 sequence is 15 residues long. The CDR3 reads CSASPGGPSSYEQYV. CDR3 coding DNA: TGCAGTGCCTCCCCGGGAGGGCCTTCGTCCTACGAGCAGTACGTC.

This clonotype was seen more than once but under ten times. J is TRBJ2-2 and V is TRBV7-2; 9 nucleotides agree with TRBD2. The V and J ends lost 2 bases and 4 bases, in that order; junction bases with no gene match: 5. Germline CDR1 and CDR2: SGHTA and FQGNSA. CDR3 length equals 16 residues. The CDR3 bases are TGTGCCAGCAGCTTATTTCGAGCGGGGGGCACCGGGGAGCTGTTTTTT. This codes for CASSLFRAGGTGELFF.

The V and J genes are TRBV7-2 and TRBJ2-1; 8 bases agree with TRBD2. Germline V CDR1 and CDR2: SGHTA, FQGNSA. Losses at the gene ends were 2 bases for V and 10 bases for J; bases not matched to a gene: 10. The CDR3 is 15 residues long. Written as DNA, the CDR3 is TGTGCCAGCAGCTTATCCAGCGGGGGCCCTTTGGAGCAGTTCTTC. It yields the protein CASSLSSGGPLEQFF.

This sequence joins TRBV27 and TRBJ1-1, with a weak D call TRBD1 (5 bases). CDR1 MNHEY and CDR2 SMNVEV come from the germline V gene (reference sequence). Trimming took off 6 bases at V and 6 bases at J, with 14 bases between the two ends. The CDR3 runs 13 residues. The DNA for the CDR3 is TGTGCCAGCAGACTATCAGGGTCCCCTGAAGCTTTCTTT. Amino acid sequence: CASRLSGSPEAFF.

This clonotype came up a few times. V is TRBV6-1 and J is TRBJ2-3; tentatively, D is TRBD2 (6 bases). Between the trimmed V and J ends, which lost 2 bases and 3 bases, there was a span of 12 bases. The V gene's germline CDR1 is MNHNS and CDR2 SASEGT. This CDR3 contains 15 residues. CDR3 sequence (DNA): TGTGCCAGCAGTGAACTGCGGGGAAGGACAGATACGCAGTATTTT. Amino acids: CASSELRGRTDTQYF.